The next 19 T cell receptor beta chains were all read from a single sample in a study of T cells in localized non-small cell lung cancer. Here immunoSEQ multiplex PCR was the method, and the copy in TCRdb shows in-frame clones only, minus some. The repertoire holds tens of thousands of clones, with 80% to 95% as singletons. The sample was peripheral blood, taken before any cancer treatment. These receptors all come from a woman between 35 and 70 years old with stage I lung adenocarcinoma.

The chain joins TRBV4-2 to TRBJ2-7; tentative D call: TRBD1 (6 bases). V was trimmed by 6 bases and J by 6 bases, leaving 18 bases between them. CDR3 length: 14 residues. The V gene's germline CDR1 is LGHNA and CDR2 YNFKEQ. The DNA for the CDR3 is TGTGCCAGCAGTCAGACCACAGGGTTCCGCGAGCAGTACTTC. This translates into CASSQTTGFREQYF.

This clone was observed once. The CDR3: CASSLVGGGNEQFF. CDR3 coding DNA: TGTGCCAGCAGCTTGGTAGGAGGGGGCAATGAGCAGTTCTTC. The chain combines TRBV5-5 with TRBJ2-1; D might be TRBD1 or TRBD2, each matching 6 bases. The CDR3 runs to 14 residues. V was trimmed by 0 bases and J by 6 bases, leaving 10 bases between them. Germline V gene lookup returns CDR1 SGHKS and CDR2 YYEKEE (reference sequence).

V gene TRBV9 combines with J gene TRBJ1-3; D is undetermined. V lost 0 bases to trimming and J lost 0 bases, with 7 bases between them. Per germline, CDR1 SGDLS and CDR2 YYNGEE. This CDR3 contains 15 residues. The CDR3 here is CASSVGAYSGNTIYF. DNA for the CDR3: TGTGCCAGCAGCGTAGGGGCTTACTCTGGAAACACCATATATTTT.

The chain combines TRBV11-3 with TRBJ1-1, with a possible D match to TRBD1 (5 bases). Trimming stripped 5 bases from V and 4 bases from J, with 14 bases between. Looked up from germline, CDR1 is SGHNT and CDR2 is YENEEA. This CDR3 is 14 amino acids long. CDR3 region: CASSRDSETTEAFF. CDR3 DNA: TGTGCCAGCAGCCGGGACTCCGAAACCACTGAAGCTTTCTTT.

This chain joins TRBV28 and TRBJ2-5; D might be TRBD1 (6 bases). Looked up from germline, CDR1 is MDHEN and CDR2 is SYDVKM. V dropped 10 bases and J dropped 2 bases, with 11 bases sitting between them. There are 12 residues in the CDR3. The CDR3 coding sequence is TGTGCCACTGGGACACCGCAAGAGACCCAGTACTTC. Translation gives CATGTPQETQYF.

In DNA, the CDR3 is TGTGCCAGCAGTTTATCCGAACTTCGAAGTGAGCAGTACTTC. It specifies CASSLSELRSEQYF. V usage is TRBV27 and J usage is TRBJ2-7; D not certain. This CDR3 is built from 14 residues. CDR1 is MNHEY and CDR2 is SMNVEV in the germline V gene (reference sequence). Trimming took 0 bases from V and 7 from J, leaving 13 bases between them.

With respect to this clone: The junction shows a germline mismatch at one end, possibly a read error. The chain combines TRBV5-6 with TRBJ1-2; possible D gene TRBD1, 5 bases. The CDR3 runs to 13 residues. The germline CDR1 and CDR2 sequences are SGHDT and YYEEEE. The DNA of the CDR3 is TGTGCCAGCAGTCCGGGGCGTCGGGACGGACTTGCCTTC. It translates to CASSPGRRDGLAF.

The chain combines TRBV27 with TRBJ2-3; 9 nucleotides line up with TRBD1. The germline V gene has CDR1 MNHEY and CDR2 SMNVEV (reference sequence). This CDR3 is 14 amino acids long. After removal of 5 bases from V and 2 bases from J, the junction contained 2 bases not matched to a gene. This CDR3 is CASSRDRATDTQYF. CDR3 nucleotides: TGTGCCAGCAGTAGGGACAGGGCCACAGATACGCAGTATTTT.

This clone was observed once. The chain is built from TRBV6-1 and TRBJ1-1; weak D call: TRBD1 (6 bases). The CDR3 is 15 amino acids. The V end was cut by 1 base, the J end by 10 bases, with 19 bases between. Germline V lookup: CDR1 MNHNS, CDR2 SASEGT. The chain's CDR3 is CASSEVSGGKRRAFF. The CDR3 bases are TGTGCCAGCAGTGAAGTGTCCGGGGGCAAGAGGAGAGCTTTCTTT.

The chain joins TRBV4-3 to TRBJ1-1; 7 bases are shared with TRBD1. CDR3 length: 13 residues. Germline V lookup: CDR1 LGHNA, CDR2 YSLEER. Trimming removed 3 bases from V and 11 bases from J; junction bases left unmatched: 9. In DNA, the CDR3 is TGCGCCAGCAGCCAGGGGACAGCAAATCGGGCTTTCTTT. Translation gives CASSQGTANRAFF.

This clone has a single count. The V gene is TRBV2, the J gene TRBJ1-5; 10 bases line up with TRBD1. CDR1 SNHLY and CDR2 FYNNEI come from the germline V gene. The ends lost 4 bases at V and 2 bases at J; junction bases unmatched: 2. The CDR3 runs to 15 residues. The CDR3 DNA reads as TGTGCCAGCAGTGCCGGGACAGGGGGCAATCAGCCCCAGCATTTT. It translates to CASSAGTGGNQPQHF.

This clone was seen once. The chain recombines TRBV5-1 with TRBJ1-4; perhaps TRBD1 as D (6 bases). Per germline, CDR1 SGHRS and CDR2 YFSETQ. V shed 3 bases and J shed 0 bases, with 9 bases lying between them. The CDR3 has 15 amino acids. CDR3 sequence reads: CASSSRTATNEKLFF. CDR3 in DNA: TGCGCCAGCAGCTCTCGGACAGCAACTAATGAAAAACTGTTTTTT.

The chain joins TRBV5-4 to TRBJ1-1; a possible D gene is TRBD1 (5 bases). The CDR3 is 15 amino acids. Germline V gives CDR1 SGHNT, CDR2 YYREEE (reference sequence). Trimming took off 0 bases at V and 2 bases at J, with 11 bases between the two ends. This CDR3 reads CASSLGDPGNTEAFF. The CDR3 DNA reads TGTGCCAGCAGCTTGGGGGACCCAGGCAACACTGAAGCTTTCTTT. The variable domain in full, with the rest retrieved from reference TRBV5-4 and TRBJ1-1, is ETGVTQSPTHLIKTRGQQVTLRCSSQSGHNTVSWYQQALGQGPQFIFQYYREEENGRGNFPPRFSGLQFPNYSSELNVNALELDDSALYLCASSLGDPGNTEAFFGQGTRLTVV.

The chain joins TRBV5-1 to TRBJ2-2; 12 nucleotides line up with TRBD2. The CDR3 length is 17 residues. CDR1 is SGHRS, CDR2 YFSETQ, per germline. After removal of 5 bases from V and 0 bases from J, the junction contained 5 bases not matched to a gene. As DNA, the CDR3 is TGCGCCAGCAGTCCGGGACTAGCGGGTTCGAACACCGGGGAGCTGTTTTTT. Amino acid sequence: CASSPGLAGSNTGELFF.

The chain joins TRBV7-2 to TRBJ1-2; tentatively, D is TRBD1 (6 bases). CDR3 length equals 14 residues. V dropped 5 bases and J dropped 3 bases, with 13 bases sitting between them. Per the germline V gene, CDR1 is SGHTA and CDR2 is FQGNSA. CDR3 in DNA: TGTGCCAGCAGCACCACGACAGGAGACTATGGCTACACCTTC. Amino acids: CASSTTTGDYGYTF.

The rearrangement joins TRBV28 to TRBJ1-1; D remains ambiguous. Trimming removed 2 bases from V and 7 bases from J, with 8 bases in between. Germline assignment: CDR1 MDHEN and CDR2 SYDVKM. The CDR3 sequence is 12 residues long. CDR3 protein: CASSLERREAFF. The CDR3 DNA sequence: TGTGCCAGCAGTTTAGAGAGGCGTGAAGCTTTCTTT.

The rearrangement links TRBV7-8 to TRBJ2-1; 8 nucleotides line up with TRBD1. CDR3 length: 14 residues. Germline trimming cut 1 base from V and 7 bases from J; bases unmatched to any gene: 3. Germline V gene sequence: CDR1 SGHVS, CDR2 FQNEAQ. The CDR3, as DNA: TGTGCCAGCAGCTTAGTCCGGACAGGGAATGAGCAGTTCTTC. This sequence encodes CASSLVRTGNEQFF.

This clone was counted once. The V call is TRBV30, the J call TRBJ1-2; D is uncertain. The CDR3 has 12 amino acids. The V gene's germline CDR1 is GTSNPN and CDR2 SVGIG (reference sequence). Between the trimmed V and J ends, which lost 0 bases and 4 bases, there was a span of 6 bases. The CDR3 reads CAWSVKGYGYTF. The CDR3 coding sequence is TGTGCCTGGAGTGTAAAAGGCTATGGCTACACCTTC. The full variable domain, completed using reference TRBV30 and TRBJ1-2, is SQTIHQWPATLVQPVGSPLSLECTVEGTSNPNLYWYRQAAGRGLQLLFYSVGIGQISSEVPQNLSASRPQDRQFILSSKKLLLSDSGFYLCAWSVKGYGYTFGSGTRLTVV.

The CDR3 here is CASSFQQGGNSPLHF. CDR3 nucleotide sequence: TGTGCCAGCAGTTTCCAACAGGGGGGAAATTCACCCCTCCACTTT. This sequence joins TRBV11-2 and TRBJ1-6, with 8 bases that match TRBD1. V lost 6 bases to trimming and J lost 7 bases; unmatched junction nucleotides: 8. CDR1 and CDR2 (germline): SGHAT, FQNNGV. The CDR3 extends over 15 amino acids.